This TCR beta chain was profiled in a study of cytomegalovirus exposure and HLA in healthy donors. Study background: Samples from HLA-typed donors yielded around 79 million unique TCRs in an early data release. The study's findings and limits: For cytomegalovirus status, the classifier reportedly gave diagnoses with high specificity and sensitivity.

13 Jbeta primers and 60 Vbeta primers were used for the PCR. TCRdb keeps only in-frame clones here, not all; method: immunoSEQ multiplex PCR. In the table there are about 120,000 clones, under 80% of which are singletons. Details on this clone: What it binds is not known.

The CDR3 runs 16 residues. Trimming took off 5 bases at V and 3 bases at J, with 17 bases between the two ends. The germline V gene has CDR1 SGHVS and CDR2 FNYEAQ. This receptor was identified in a man in his forties in good health and CMV-seropositive. The sample comprised PBMCs. This chain links TRBV7-6 with TRBJ1-5; tentative D call: TRBD1 (6 bases). CDR3 nucleotide sequence: TGTGCCAGCAGCACGCAGGGTAGGGGGTACAATCAGCCCCAGCATTTT. Its translation is CASSTQGRGYNQPQHF.